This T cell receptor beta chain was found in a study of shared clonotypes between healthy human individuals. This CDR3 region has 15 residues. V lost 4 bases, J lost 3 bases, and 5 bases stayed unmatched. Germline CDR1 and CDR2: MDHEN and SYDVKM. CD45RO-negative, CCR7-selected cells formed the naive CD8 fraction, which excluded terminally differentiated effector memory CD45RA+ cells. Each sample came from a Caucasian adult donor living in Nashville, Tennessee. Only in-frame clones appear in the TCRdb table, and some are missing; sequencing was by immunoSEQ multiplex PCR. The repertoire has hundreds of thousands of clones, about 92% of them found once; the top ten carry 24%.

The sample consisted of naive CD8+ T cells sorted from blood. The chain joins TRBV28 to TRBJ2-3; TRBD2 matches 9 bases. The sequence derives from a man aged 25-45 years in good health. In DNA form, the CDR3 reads TGTGCCAGCAGTTGGCTAGCGGGGATTACAGATACGCAGTATTTT. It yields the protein CASSWLAGITDTQYF.